One sample yielded the 18 T cell receptor beta chains listed below, sequenced in a study of CD8 T cells in ankylosing spondylitis. These receptors lack a known antigen. TCRdb re-derived calls from the 5' RACE reads in MiXCR, one entry per CDR3 protein. The table shows hundreds of thousands of distinct CDR3 sequences, with 25% to 30% occurring only once. Study findings and constraints: In ankylosing spondylitis blood, a motif of 7 to 9 highly homologous TCR beta variants appeared characteristic.

Sample: blood, either unsorted or a sorted T cell fraction (not recorded which). These receptors were obtained from a male donor with ankylosing spondylitis.

J is TRBJ2-7 and V is TRBV7-9, with 12 bases that match TRBD1. Losses at the gene ends were 5 bases for V and 3 bases for J; bases not matched to a gene: 11. The CDR3 extends over 17 amino acids. From germline, CDR1 is SEHNR and CDR2 FQNEAQ (reference sequence). The CDR3 region has the DNA TGTGCCAGCAGCCTGGGGACAGGGGGCCTCAGCTTCTACGAGCAGTACTTC. This encodes CASSLGTGGLSFYEQYF. The whole variable domain, remainder taken from reference TRBV7-9 and TRBJ2-7, is DTGVSQNPRHKITKRGQNVTFRCDPISEHNRLYWYRQTLGQGPEFLTYFQNEAQLEKSRLLSDRFSAERPKGSFSTLEIQRTEQGDSAMYLCASSLGTGGLSFYEQYFGPGTRLTVT.

The chain couples TRBV7-9 to TRBJ1-5; 7 bases align to TRBD1. The CDR3 is 14 residues long. CDR1 is SEHNR and CDR2 is FQNEAQ in the germline V gene (reference sequence). Trimming removed 3 bases from V and 2 bases from J; junction bases left unmatched: 1. The CDR3: CASSFQGGNQPQHF. The CDR3 DNA is TGTGCCAGCAGCTTCCAGGGGGGCAATCAGCCCCAGCATTTT.

This CDR3 reads CASSAGLAGGSEQYF. CDR3 nucleotide sequence: TGTGCCAGCAGTGCCGGACTAGCGGGAGGATCCGAGCAGTACTTC. This chain connects TRBV2 to TRBJ2-7, with TRBD2 matching 14 bases. There are 15 residues in the CDR3. Germline values: CDR1 SNHLY, CDR2 FYNNEI. The V segment lost 4 bases and the J segment 6 bases; nucleotides outside the gene matches: 5.

The rearrangement uses TRBV5-1 and TRBJ2-5; 7 bases are shared with TRBD1. The germline CDR1 and CDR2 sequences are SGHRS and YFSETQ. The V segment lost 4 bases and the J segment 2 bases; nucleotides outside the gene matches: 8. The length of the CDR3 is 15 residues. CDR3: CASSEGTANQETQYF. CDR3 bases: TGCGCCAGCAGCGAAGGGACAGCTAATCAAGAGACCCAGTACTTC.

The chain links TRBV12-3 or TRBV12-4 to TRBJ2-1; 14 bases line up with TRBD2. The CDR3 sequence is 17 residues long. The V segment lost 5 bases and the J segment 7 bases; nucleotides outside the gene matches: 10. The CDR3 DNA sequence: TGTGCCAGCAGTGGACATCGGGGACTAGCGGGAGAGAATGAGCAGTTCTTC. Amino acids: CASSGHRGLAGENEQFF.

This clonotype has only one observation. The chain uses TRBV30 and TRBJ1-1, with D unclear. V was cut by 4 bases and J by 5 bases, with 11 bases left in between. This CDR3 is 12 amino acids long. Germline CDR1 GTSNPN, CDR2 SVGIG (reference sequence). In nucleotides, the CDR3 is TGTGCCTGGAAGACCGGGAGGACTGAAGCTTTCTTT. Its protein product is CAWKTGRTEAFF.

This clonotype is a singleton in its sample. This chain connects TRBV12-3 or TRBV12-4 to TRBJ1-1; no clear D gene. Trimming shortened V by 6 bases and J by 11 bases, and 13 bases separated the two germline ends. This CDR3 region has 11 residues. CDR3 loop: CASSYHGEAFF. CDR3 nucleotide sequence: TGTGCCAGCAGCTATCATGGGGAGGCTTTCTTT.

This clonotype was detected a few times. This sequence joins TRBV6-5 and TRBJ1-6, with D unresolved. Per the germline V gene, CDR1 is MNHEY and CDR2 is SVGAGI. The CDR3 spans 12 residues. V was shortened by 2 bases and J by 10 bases, with 6 bases between the two germline ends. The chain's CDR3 is CASSYHQSPLHF. CDR3 DNA: TGTGCCAGCAGTTACCACCAATCACCCCTCCACTTT.

V and J are TRBV5-6 and TRBJ1-4, with D perhaps TRBD1 (6 bases). The germline CDR1 and CDR2 sequences are SGHDT and YYEEEE. Trimming pared 0 bases from V and 8 bases from J, leaving 14 bases between. The CDR3 loop spans 15 amino acids. The CDR3 sequence: CASSLEGSGDEKLFF. The CDR3 DNA sequence: TGTGCCAGCAGCTTGGAGGGGTCAGGGGACGAAAAACTGTTTTTT.

The gene calls are TRBV7-2 and TRBJ2-3; 8 bases are shared with TRBD1. Germline values: CDR1 SGHTA, CDR2 FQGNSA. Losses at the gene ends were 0 bases for V and 6 bases for J; bases not matched to a gene: 2. CDR3 size: 14 residues. CDR3 DNA sequence: TGTGCCAGCAGCTTAGCGCGGACAGGGGATACGCAGTATTTT. Residues: CASSLARTGDTQYF.

This clonotype appeared a few times. The CDR3 nucleotides are TGTGCCAGCAGCTTCATTGGCGATTCACCCCTCCACTTT. This gives the protein CASSFIGDSPLHF. This chain connects TRBV3-1 to TRBJ1-6; D unclear. The CDR3 is made up of 13 amino acids. V was pared by 5 bases and J by 8 bases, with 10 bases between. CDR1 is LGHDT and CDR2 is YNNKEL in the germline V gene (reference sequence).

The rearrangement links TRBV7-2 to TRBJ1-1; possibly TRBD1 for D (6 bases). The CDR3 covers 15 residues. Germline CDR1 SGHTA, CDR2 FQGNSA. V lost 2 bases, J lost 4 bases, and 14 bases lay in between. The CDR3 region is CASSLRRRGATEAFF. CDR3 coding DNA: TGTGCCAGCAGCTTAAGAAGGAGGGGGGCCACTGAAGCTTTCTTT. Full variable domain (remainder filled in from reference TRBV7-2 and TRBJ1-1): GAGVSQSPSNKVTEKGKDVELRCDPISGHTALYWYRQSLGQGLEFLIYFQGNSAPDKSGLPSDRFSAERTGGSVSTLTIQRTQQEDSAVYLCASSLRRRGATEAFFGQGTRLTVV.

This clonotype was seen repeatedly, ten times or more. The genes are TRBV7-9 and TRBJ1-1; D possibly corresponds to TRBD1 (5 bases). Between the trimmed V and J ends, which lost 2 bases and 3 bases, there was a span of 10 bases. Germline loops: CDR1 SEHNR, CDR2 FQNEAQ (reference sequence). This CDR3 has 14 amino acids. The CDR3 protein is CASSLRSGDTEAFF. The CDR3 coding sequence is TGTGCCAGCAGCTTAAGATCGGGGGACACTGAAGCTTTCTTT.

This rearrangement joins TRBV18 to TRBJ1-4; D is uncertain. V was trimmed by 2 bases and J by 0 bases, leaving 7 bases between them. The V gene's germline CDR1 is KGHSH and CDR2 LQKENI. This CDR3 is built from 15 residues. The CDR3 sequence: CASSPIVATNEKLFF. Written as DNA, the CDR3 is TGTGCCAGCTCACCAATAGTTGCAACTAATGAAAAACTGTTTTTT.

The V call is TRBV9, the J call TRBJ2-1, with no clear D. V lost 0 bases, J lost 6 bases, and 10 bases lay in between. There are 14 residues in the CDR3. Germline V gives CDR1 SGDLS, CDR2 YYNGEE. CDR3 nucleotides: TGTGCCAGCAGCGTAGGAGGTGGGCTCAATGAGCAGTTCTTC. Its translation is CASSVGGGLNEQFF. Complete variable domain (other parts from reference TRBV9 and TRBJ2-1): DSGVTQTPKHLITATGQRVTLRCSPRSGDLSVYWYQQSLDQGLQFLIQYYNGEERAKGNILERFSAQQFPDLHSELNLSSLELGDSALYFCASSVGGGLNEQFFGPGTRLTVL.

The chain is built from TRBV3-1 and TRBJ2-7; D unclear. The V and J ends lost 1 base and 1 base respectively, with 8 bases between them. The germline gives CDR1 LGHDT, CDR2 YNNKEL (reference sequence). There are 14 residues in the CDR3. The CDR3 DNA reads as TGTGCCAGCAGCCAAGTTAAAGGGTCCTACGAGCAGTACTTC. Residues: CASSQVKGSYEQYF.

This clonotype was detected a few times. The genes are TRBV12-3 or TRBV12-4 and TRBJ1-4; 7 positions agree with TRBD1. The V segment lost 4 bases and the J segment 5 bases; nucleotides outside the gene matches: 7. The CDR3 spans 15 residues. The chain's CDR3 is CASSSTGVTNEKLFF. The CDR3 DNA sequence: TGTGCCAGCAGTTCAACAGGGGTGACAAATGAAAAACTGTTTTTT.

There are a few counts of this clonotype. CDR3: CASRQGLNTEAFF. CDR3 in DNA: TGTGCCAGCAGGCAGGGGTTGAACACTGAAGCTTTCTTT. V usage is TRBV7-2 and J usage is TRBJ1-1; maybe TRBD1 (6 bases). The ends were cut back, 6 bases at V and 0 bases at J, with 8 bases in the middle. Germline CDR1 and CDR2: SGHTA and FQGNSA. CDR3 length: 13 residues.